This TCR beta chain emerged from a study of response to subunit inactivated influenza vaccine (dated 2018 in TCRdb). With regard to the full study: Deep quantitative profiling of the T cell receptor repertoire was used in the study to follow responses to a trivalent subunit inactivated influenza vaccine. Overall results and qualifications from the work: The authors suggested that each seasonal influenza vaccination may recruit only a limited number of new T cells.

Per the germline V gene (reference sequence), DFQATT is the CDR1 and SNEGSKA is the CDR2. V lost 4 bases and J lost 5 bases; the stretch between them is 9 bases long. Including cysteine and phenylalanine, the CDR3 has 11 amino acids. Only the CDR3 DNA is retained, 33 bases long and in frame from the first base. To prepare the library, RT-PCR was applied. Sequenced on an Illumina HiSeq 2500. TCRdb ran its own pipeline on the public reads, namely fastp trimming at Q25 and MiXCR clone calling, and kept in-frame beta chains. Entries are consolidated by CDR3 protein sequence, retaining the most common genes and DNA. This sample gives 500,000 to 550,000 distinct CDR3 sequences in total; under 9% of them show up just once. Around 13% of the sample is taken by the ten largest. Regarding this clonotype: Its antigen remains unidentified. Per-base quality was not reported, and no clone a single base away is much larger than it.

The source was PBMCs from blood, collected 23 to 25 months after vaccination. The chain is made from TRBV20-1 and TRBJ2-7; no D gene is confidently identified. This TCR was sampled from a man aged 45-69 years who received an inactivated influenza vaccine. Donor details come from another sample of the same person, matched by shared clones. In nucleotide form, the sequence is TGCAGTGCTATGGGGTTCGACGAGCAGTACTTC. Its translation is CSAMGFDEQYF.